This T cell receptor beta chain was sequenced in a study of OX40 agonist ivuxolimab in advanced cancers. Regarding the study as a whole: Relative to CD4+ cells, CD8+ T cells on average had more expanded clones. Dose levels from 0.1 to 3.0 mg/kg saw CD4+ and CD8+ blood T cells expand clonally by week 6. Among expanded peripheral T cells, antigen specificity went undetermined.

CDR1 and CDR2 (germline): MGHRA, YSYEKL. The germline V and J ends were trimmed by 0 bases and 4 bases, with 9 bases remaining between them. CDR3 length: 15 residues. In regard to this clone: Its antigen is still unknown.

Blood sampling took place at baseline, cycle 4 day 1, and cycle 7 day 1. Method: immunoSEQ multiplex PCR; TCRdb's copy keeps in-frame clones and lacks some. The sample has 40,000 to 50,000 clones; about four fifths are singletons. The clonotype was recovered from an adult with an advanced solid tumor such as melanoma, head and neck, liver or kidney cancer. The chain joins TRBV4-1 to TRBJ1-4, with D unclear. Specimen: CD4+ or CD8+ T cells sorted from blood, collected in a trial of the OX40 agonist ivuxolimab. In DNA form, the CDR3 reads TGCGCCAGCAGCCAAGATCTATACCTTAATGAAAAACTGTTTTTT. Its protein is CASSQDLYLNEKLFF.